These T cell receptor beta chains were read from a single sample in a study of CD8+CD57+ T cells in acquired aplastic anemia. TCRdb reprocessed the reads via MiXCR and lists one record per CDR3 protein. In the table there are 150,000 or so distinct CDR3 sequences, less than 60% of which are singletons. Sequenced: sorted CD4+, CD8+, or CD8+CD57+ T cells (not recorded which) from PBMCs. These receptors all stem from a human donor with aplastic anemia. The CDR3 runs from the conserved cysteine through the conserved F or W. A D gene is named only where the DNA matches it firmly. Not every row has a clone size; where given, it reads once, few, many or a size class.

D gene	V gene	clone size	J gene	CDR3 DNA	CDR3 protein
-	TRBV7-2	-	TRBJ2-3	TGTGCCAGCAGCCCGGGACAATTCACAGATACGCAGTATTTT	CASSPGQFTDTQYF
-	TRBV6-5	few	TRBJ2-6	TGTGCCAGCAGTTCGAATTCGGGAGGGGCCAACGTCCTGACTTTC	CASSSNSGGANVLTF
-	TRBV11-1	many	TRBJ1-2	TGTGCCAGCAGCGGACCCCAGGGGCTTGGGGCCTATGGCTACACCTTC	CASSGPQGLGAYGYTF
-	TRBV11-2	-	TRBJ2-7	TGTGCCAGCAGCAACCGGCTGGGGGCCGCTACCTACGAGCAGTACTTC	CASSNRLGAATYEQYF
-	TRBV19	-	TRBJ2-5	TGTGCCAGTAGTCCGGACAGAGAAGAGACCCAGTACTTC	CASSPDREETQYF
-	TRBV6-1	-	TRBJ1-4	TGTGCCAGCAGCAGTTACAGGGCAACTAATGAAAAACTGTTTTTT	CASSSYRATNEKLFF
-	TRBV19	many	TRBJ2-7	TGTGCCAGTAGTATCCGGGACACCTACGAGCAGTACTTC	CASSIRDTYEQYF
TRBD2	TRBV3-1	-	TRBJ2-5	TGTGCCAGCAGCCAAGATCCGAGCGGGGGAGGCCAAGAGACCCAGTACTTC	CASSQDPSGGGQETQYF
-	TRBV9	-	TRBJ1-2	TGTGCCAGCAGCCCGAATGCTAACTATGGCTACACCTTC	CASSPNANYGYTF
-	TRBV12-3/TRBV12-4	-	TRBJ2-3	TGTGCCAGCAGTTTTGTCACAAGGGTTACGCAGTACTTT	CASSFVTRVTQYF
TRBD2	TRBV24-1	-	TRBJ2-3	TGTGCCACCAGTGATTTGTCTAGCGGGAGATCGACAGATACGCAGTATTTT	CATSDLSSGRSTDTQYF
TRBD1	TRBV19	once	TRBJ2-1	TGTGCCAGTACTGGGACAGGGGTCGGCAATGAGCAGTTCTTC	CASTGTGVGNEQFF
-	TRBV10-3	-	TRBJ2-7	TGTGCCAGCAGTGAGAACAACTCCTACGAGCAGTACTTC	CASSENNSYEQYF
TRBD1	TRBV25-1	-	TRBJ2-7	TGTGCCAGCAGCCGGACAGGGACTTCCTACGAGCAGTACTTC	CASSRTGTSYEQYF
-	TRBV4-3	-	TRBJ2-5	TGCGCCAGCAGCCAAGGTCAGACCGCTATCCAAGAGACCCAGTACTTC	CASSQGQTAIQETQYF
TRBD2	TRBV20-1	-	TRBJ2-1	TGCAGTCACACCCGGACTAGCGGGGGGGCCGGTGAGCAGTTCTTC	CSHTRTSGGAGEQFF
-	TRBV19	-	TRBJ2-7	TGTGCCAGTAGTATCAGTAGGTTTGCCGAGCAGTACTTC	CASSISRFAEQYF
TRBD1	TRBV2	once	TRBJ1-5	TGTGCCAGCAGTGACCTCCGGACAGGGGGTGGCAATCAGCCCCAGCATTTT	CASSDLRTGGGNQPQHF
-	TRBV19	many	TRBJ2-7	TGTGCCAGTAGTACGATCGGGGGTAGGGAGCAGTACTTC	CASSTIGGREQYF
TRBD2	TRBV6-1	-	TRBJ2-3	TGTGCCAGCAGTGAAGCGTTCCTAGCGGAATGGGGAGATACGCAGTATTTT	CASSEAFLAEWGDTQYF
TRBD1	TRBV4-1	many	TRBJ2-7	TGCGCCAGCAGCCAAGAGTGGGGACAGGGAGGCGAGCAGTACTTC	CASSQEWGQGGEQYF
-	TRBV7-8	-	TRBJ1-6	TGTGCCAGCAGTGAGGGCGGGGGGCCCCTCCACTTT	CASSEGGGPLHF
TRBD2	TRBV20-1	-	TRBJ2-7	TGCAGTGCAAGGACTAGCGGGGGGGTCGAGCAGTACTTC	CSARTSGGVEQYF
TRBD2	TRBV6-6	-	TRBJ2-5	TGTGCCAGCAGTTACGGACTAGCAAGGGAGACCCAGTACTTC	CASSYGLARETQYF
TRBD1	TRBV19	-	TRBJ2-5	TGTGCCAGTAGTTCCGGACAGGGGAAAGGGGAGACCCAGTACTTC	CASSSGQGKGETQYF
TRBD1	TRBV15	-	TRBJ2-3	TGTGCCACCAGCTTTTTCTTTACCGGGACAGTCACAGATACGCAGTATTTT	CATSFFFTGTVTDTQYF
-	TRBV10-3	-	TRBJ1-2	TGTGCCATCAGCCCACCGGACTCGAGCTATGGCTACACCTTC	CAISPPDSSYGYTF
-	TRBV19	-	TRBJ2-7	TGTGCCAGTAGTAAGGCCCCTTGGTCTAGCGTCGAGCAGTACTTC	CASSKAPWSSVEQYF
TRBD2	TRBV5-1	-	TRBJ2-7	TGCGCCAGCAGCTTGGAGACTAGCGGGGGATACGAGCAGTACTTC	CASSLETSGGYEQYF
-	TRBV6-2/TRBV6-3	many	TRBJ2-5	TGTGCCAGCAGCCCCGCCGACACTCTAGCGGAGACCCAGTACTTC	CASSPADTLAETQYF
-	TRBV20-1	-	TRBJ1-5	TGCAGTGCTAGAGTGGGTCAGCCCCAGCATTTT	CSARVGQPQHF
-	TRBV7-9	-	TRBJ2-7	TGTGCCAGCAGCCACGGACACTTCTACGAGCAGTACTTC	CASSHGHFYEQYF
-	TRBV6-5	once	TRBJ2-5	TGTGCCAGCAGTTACGATGGGGAGACCCAGTACTTC	CASSYDGETQYF
-	TRBV12-3/TRBV12-4	once	TRBJ1-1	TGTGCCAGCACCATCGGGGTTTACACTGAAGCTTTCTTT	CASTIGVYTEAFF
-	TRBV19	-	TRBJ1-1	TGTGCCAGTAGTATAGATGAGCGGGTAGGCACTGAAGCTTTCTTT	CASSIDERVGTEAFF
-	TRBV29-1	-	TRBJ1-1	TGCGGCGTTGAGGGTACAGAAGCTTTCTTT	CGVEGTEAFF
TRBD1	TRBV10-3	few	TRBJ1-3	TGTGCCATCAGTGAGTCTGGACAGGGGATCGGAAACACCATATATTTT	CAISESGQGIGNTIYF
TRBD1	TRBV27	-	TRBJ1-6	TGTGCCAGCAGTTTCGGGACAGGGGGCCGATCACCCCTCCACTTT	CASSFGTGGRSPLHF
-	TRBV6-1	-	TRBJ1-3	TGTGCCAGCAGTGAATACCTCTTAGGAGCTGGAAACACCATATATTTT	CASSEYLLGAGNTIYF
TRBD2	TRBV7-8	many	TRBJ2-5	TGTGCCAGCAGCCCGAGACTAGCGGGGAACCAAGAGACCCAGTACTTC	CASSPRLAGNQETQYF
-	TRBV24-1	few	TRBJ2-2	TGTGCCACCAGTGGCGCGCTGCCCGGGGAGCTGTTTTTT	CATSGALPGELFF
TRBD1	TRBV15	-	TRBJ2-7	TGTGCCACCAGCAGATACGGGACAGGGCTGAACGAGCAGTACTTC	CATSRYGTGLNEQYF
TRBD2	TRBV24-1	-	TRBJ2-1	TGTGCCACCAGTGATTCGGGCCTAGCGGGATACAATGAGCAGTTCTTC	CATSDSGLAGYNEQFF
-	TRBV2	-	TRBJ2-3	TGTGCCAGCAGTGAGACTACCCCTAGCACAGATACGCAGTATTTT	CASSETTPSTDTQYF
TRBD2	TRBV7-9	once	TRBJ2-3	TGTGCCAGCAGCCCGGGGGGGATAAGAGATACGCAGTATTTT	CASSPGGIRDTQYF
-	TRBV7-9	-	TRBJ1-1	TGTGCCAGCAGGAACTTCCGGGGGGAGGGAGCTTTCTTT	CASRNFRGEGAFF
TRBD1	TRBV6-1	-	TRBJ1-2	TGTGCCAGCAACCTCGGGGAGATACCGGACAGGGATGGCTACACCTTC	CASNLGEIPDRDGYTF
-	TRBV20-1	many	TRBJ2-2	TGCAGTGCTCCGGACATTACGGGGGCGAGCACCGGGGAGCTGTTTTTT	CSAPDITGASTGELFF
-	TRBV20-1	-	TRBJ1-5	TGCAGTGCTAGAGGCTCAAAAGGTCAGCCCCAGCATTTT	CSARGSKGQPQHF